Included here is one TCR beta chain sequence, with context. The data stem from a study of technical replicates of blood from a few donors. The J segment lost 2 bases and the V segment lost 3 bases, leaving 12 bases of the junction unmatched. The CDR3 is made up of 17 amino acids. Germline-derived CDR1 and CDR2 are SQVTM and ANQGSEA. Profiling relied on immunoSEQ multiplex PCR, and the TCRdb table lists in-frame clones only, not all of them. The data show tens of thousands of clones, 94% seen once. The chain joins TRBV29-1 to TRBJ2-5; TRBD2 aligns across 10 bases. Sample: T cells isolated from PBMCs. The TCR comes from a human donor in good health. CDR3 bases: TGCAGCGTTGATTTAAGCGGGTCTAGCGGGGGACAAGAGACCCAGTACTTC. Amino acid sequence: CSVDLSGSSGGQETQYF.